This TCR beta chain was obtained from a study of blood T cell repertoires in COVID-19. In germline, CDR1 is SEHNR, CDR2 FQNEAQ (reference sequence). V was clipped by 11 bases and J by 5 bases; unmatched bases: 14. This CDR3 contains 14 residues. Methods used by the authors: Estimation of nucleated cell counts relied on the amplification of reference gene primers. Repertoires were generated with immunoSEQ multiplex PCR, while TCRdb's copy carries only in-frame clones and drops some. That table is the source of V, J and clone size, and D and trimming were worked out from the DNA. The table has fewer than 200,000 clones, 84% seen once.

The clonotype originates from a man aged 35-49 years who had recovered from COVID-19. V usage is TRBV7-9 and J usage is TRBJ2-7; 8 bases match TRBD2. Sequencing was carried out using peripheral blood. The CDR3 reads CASNSDGGAHEQYF. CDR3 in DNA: TGTGCCTCCAATTCGGACGGGGGGGCTCACGAGCAGTACTTC. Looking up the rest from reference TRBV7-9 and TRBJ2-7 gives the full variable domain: DTGVSQNPRHKITKRGQNVTFRCDPISEHNRLYWYRQTLGQGPEFLTYFQNEAQLEKSRLLSDRFSAERPKGSFSTLEIQRTEQGDSAMYLCASNSDGGAHEQYFGPGTRLTVT.